These 4 T cell receptor beta chains were all obtained from the same sample, sequenced in a study of blood T cells in healthy people across ages. It was with a sample-barcoded 5' primer and a J-beta primer mix that a second PCR of roughly 6 to 11 cycles was run. From the 5' RACE reads, TCRdb called clonotypes with MiXCR, one entry per CDR3 protein. Here the sample spans 700,000 to 950,000 distinct CDR3 sequences, 58% being singletons. Sequenced material: blood. The receptors come from a man aged 30-40 years in good health.

The chain uses TRBV2 and TRBJ2-1; D assignment may be TRBD1 or TRBD2 (5 bases each). Germline CDR1 and CDR2: SNHLY and FYNNEI. The V end lost 8 bases, the J end lost 4 bases, and 12 bases lay between the germline ends. The CDR3 covers 13 residues. CDR3 loop: CASSREGYNEQFF. CDR3 bases: TGTGCCAGCTCCCGAGAGGGGTACAATGAGCAGTTCTTC. The variable domain in full, with the rest retrieved from reference TRBV2 and TRBJ2-1, is EPEVTQTPSHQVTQMGQEVILRCVPISNHLYFYWYRQILGQKVEFLVSFYNNEISEKSEIFDDQFSVERPDGSNFTLKIRSTKLEDSAMYFCASSREGYNEQFFGPGTRLTVL.

The chain combines TRBV12-3 or TRBV12-4 with TRBJ2-7; possible D gene TRBD2, 5 bases. The J call is doubtful: the DNA matches TRBJ2-5 better. The CDR3 is 15 amino acids. The CDR3 protein is CASSANGLAVETQYF. CDR3 in DNA: TGTGCCAGCAGCGCCAACGGGCTAGCCGTAGAGACCCAGTACTTC.

The gene calls are TRBV7-2 and TRBJ1-1; unclear D gene. V was trimmed by 5 bases and J by 0 bases, leaving 16 bases between them. The CDR3 sequence is 16 residues long. The V gene's germline CDR1 is SGHTA and CDR2 FQGNSA. This CDR3 is CASSQTGLTLNTEAFF. The CDR3 nucleotides are TGTGCCAGCAGCCAGACGGGTTTGACACTGAACACTGAAGCTTTCTTT.

V is TRBV7-8 and J is TRBJ2-1, with 14 bases that match TRBD2. Looked up from germline, CDR1 is SGHVS and CDR2 is FQNEAQ. V trimming: 3 bases; J trimming: 2 bases; junction bases outside the gene matches: 6. The CDR3 length is 18 residues. CDR3 sequence (DNA): TGTGCCAGCAGCTTTGGACTAGCGGGAGGAGGCGCCTACAATGAGCAGTTCTTC. Its protein is CASSFGLAGGGAYNEQFF.